What follows are 27 T cell receptor beta chains derived from one specimen sequenced in a study of CD8+CD57+ T cells in acquired aplastic anemia. Whoever was chosen for sequencing had shown CD8+CD57+ cell expansion by flow cytometry. CDR3 and TCR beta VDJ profiling relied on a genomic DNA template. TCRdb reprocessed the reads via MiXCR and lists one record per CDR3 protein. The sample yields 250,000 to 350,000 distinct CDR3 sequences, roughly 59% seen once. Sequencing used sorted CD4+, CD8+, or CD8+CD57+ T cells (not recorded which) from PBMCs. The receptor set was obtained from a human donor with aplastic anemia.

Turning to this clonotype: An end of the junction differs from the germline gene, which may be a read error. The chain links TRBV6-1 to TRBJ1-1; D may be TRBD1 (6 bases). This CDR3 comprises 13 residues. Germline CDR1 and CDR2: MNHNS and SASEGT. CDR3 DNA: TGTGCCAGCACGCGGGACATGAACACTGAAGCTCTCTTT. As protein: CASTRDMNTEALF.

The chain joins TRBV24-1 to TRBJ2-1, with 8 bases that match TRBD2. Germline-derived CDR1 and CDR2 are KGHDR and SFDVKD. The length of the CDR3 is 18 residues. The V and J ends lost 4 bases and 1 base, in that order; junction bases with no gene match: 11. The CDR3 here is CATSETPSSGGSYNEQFF. DNA for the CDR3: TGTGCCACCAGTGAGACACCGTCCAGCGGGGGTTCCTACAATGAGCAGTTCTTC.

This clonotype was counted ten times or more. V gene TRBV9 combines with J gene TRBJ2-1, with D possibly matching TRBD2 (6 bases). CDR3 length: 16 residues. V was cut by 0 bases and J by 0 bases, with 10 bases left in between. In germline, CDR1 is SGDLS, CDR2 YYNGEE. DNA for the CDR3: TGTGCCAGCAGCGTAGGTGCGGGGAGCTCCTACAATGAGCAGTTCTTC. Translated, it gives CASSVGAGSSYNEQFF.

This CDR3 is CASSEASEQYF. CDR3 coding DNA: TGTGCCAGCAGCGAAGCAAGCGAGCAGTACTTC. The chain recombines TRBV7-2 with TRBJ2-7, with D hard to call. Germline V gene sequence: CDR1 SGHTA, CDR2 FQGNSA. V lost 5 bases and J lost 6, with 8 bases in between. The CDR3 runs 11 residues.

The table lists this clonotype with a few counts. V is TRBV15 and J is TRBJ2-7, with D perhaps matching TRBD2 (5 bases). The CDR3 sequence is 14 residues long. Germline loops: CDR1 LNHNV, CDR2 YYDKDF (reference sequence). Trimming took off 5 bases at V and 0 bases at J, with 11 bases between the two ends. CDR3 sequence (DNA): TGTGCCACCAGCGGTGGAGGCCTCTCCTACGAGCAGTACTTC. Its translation is CATSGGGLSYEQYF.

As regards this clonotype: One end of the junction is discordant with germline, which a read error may explain. The CDR3 protein is CASSPPAGANVPTF. CDR3 bases: TGTGCCAGCTCACCCCCGGCCGGGGCCAACGTCCCGACTTTC. V is TRBV19 and J is TRBJ2-6; D could derive from TRBD1 or TRBD2 (5 bases each). In germline, CDR1 is LNHDA, CDR2 SQIVND (reference sequence). The CDR3 consists of 14 residues.

Here the CDR3 reads CASRTKQTGFGYTF. The CDR3 coding sequence is TGTGCCAGCAGGACCAAACAGACAGGGTTCGGCTACACCTTC. The V gene is TRBV2, the J gene TRBJ1-2; 7 bases line up with TRBD1. Germline V lookup: CDR1 SNHLY, CDR2 FYNNEI. The junction had 12 bases not matched to a gene; V was cut back by 6 bases and J by 8 bases. The CDR3 has 14 residues. The full variable domain, with the rest looked up from reference TRBV2 and TRBJ1-2, is EPEVTQTPSHQVTQMGQEVILRCVPISNHLYFYWYRQILGQKVEFLVSFYNNEISEKSEIFDDQFSVERPDGSNFTLKIRSTKLEDSAMYFCASRTKQTGFGYTFGSGTRLTVV.

This clonotype has only one observation. This sequence joins TRBV29-1 and TRBJ2-1, with D perhaps matching TRBD2 (5 bases). CDR1 and CDR2 (germline): SQVTM, ANQGSEA. The V gene lost 3 bases and the J gene lost 5 bases, with 14 bases spanning the gap. The CDR3 runs to 14 residues. The chain's CDR3 is CSVDAGDTDNEQFF. DNA of the CDR3: TGCAGCGTTGATGCCGGGGATACGGACAATGAGCAGTTCTTC.

The chain uses TRBV2 and TRBJ2-1; D is perhaps TRBD1 (5 bases). Germline CDR1 and CDR2: SNHLY and FYNNEI. This CDR3 is 13 amino acids long. V lost 6 bases and J 8 bases, leaving 14 bases between the germline ends. CDR3 nucleotides: TGTGCCAGCAGCCGCTCCAGGGTAGATGAGCAGTTCTTC. It specifies CASSRSRVDEQFF.

In regard to this clonotype: The junction does not match germline at one end; this may be a read error. V usage is TRBV14 and J usage is TRBJ2-1, with TRBD2 matching over 10 bases. From germline, CDR1 is SGHDN and CDR2 FVKESK. The CDR3 has 19 residues. The CDR3 DNA reads as TGTGCCAGCAGCCAAGATCGGGGTAGCGGGGGGCCCATATACAATGAGCAGTCCTTC. Amino acid sequence: CASSQDRGSGGPIYNEQSF.

On this clonotype: One junction end does not reproduce the germline sequence, and a read error may be involved. The J gene is TRBJ2-1, the V gene TRBV9; the match to TRBD1 covers 7 bases. Germline V gene sequence: CDR1 SGDLS, CDR2 YYNGEE. This CDR3 has 15 residues. CDR3 sequence: CASSVSLGGRGEQFF. CDR3 nucleotides: TGCGCCAGCAGCGTAAGTCTAGGGGGCCGTGGTGAGCAGTTCTTC.

The V call is TRBV7-9, the J call TRBJ1-6; D gene uncertain. V gave up 2 bases and J gave up 7 bases, with 12 bases separating them. The CDR3 has 15 amino acids. Germline loops: CDR1 SEHNR, CDR2 FQNEAQ (reference sequence). CDR3 bases: TGTGCCAGCAGCTTAACGGACTCGGGGAATTCACCCCTCCACTTT. Protein: CASSLTDSGNSPLHF.

The chain employs TRBV10-3 and TRBJ2-2; tentatively, D is TRBD2 (6 bases). V was clipped by 8 bases and J by 3 bases, with 13 bases between them. The CDR3 is made up of 14 amino acids. Germline V gives CDR1 ENHRY, CDR2 SYGVKD. In DNA form, the CDR3 reads TGTGCCATCGGAGGGTTACACGACACCGGGGAGCTGTTTTTT. Translated: CAIGGLHDTGELFF.

This rearrangement joins TRBV25-1 to TRBJ2-3, with unresolved D. Per the germline V gene, CDR1 is MGHDK and CDR2 is SYGVNS. V was pared by 1 base and J by 0 bases, with 11 bases between. The CDR3 sequence is 16 residues long. CDR3: CASSEWQATSTDTQYF. CDR3 sequence (DNA): TGTGCCAGCAGTGAATGGCAGGCGACTAGCACAGATACGCAGTATTTT.

V and J are TRBV20-1 and TRBJ2-3, with TRBD2 identical over 11 bases. Germline V gene data show CDR1 as DFQATT and CDR2 as SNEGSKA (reference sequence). J was trimmed by 4 bases and V by 6 bases; bases with no gene match: 6. The CDR3 has 14 residues. In nucleotides, the CDR3 is TGCAGTGCCCCGACTAGCGGGGTTTCAGATACGCAGTATTTT. Residues: CSAPTSGVSDTQYF.

Many counts were recorded for this clonotype. The chain recombines TRBV6-1 with TRBJ2-7; D unresolved. The V gene's germline CDR1 is MNHNS and CDR2 SASEGT. The CDR3 consists of 13 residues. V lost 2 bases and J lost 6, with 11 bases in between. The CDR3 loop is CASSESPRFEQYF. Written as DNA, the CDR3 is TGTGCCAGCAGTGAATCCCCCAGATTCGAGCAGTACTTC.

The chain combines TRBV24-1 with TRBJ2-7; 13 bases map to TRBD2. This CDR3 contains 15 residues. V shed 5 bases, J shed 7 bases, and the junction held 7 bases outside the gene matches. Germline V gene lookup returns CDR1 KGHDR and CDR2 SFDVKD. For the CDR3, the DNA is TGTGCCACCAGTGCCGGCGGGACTAGCGGGAAAGAGCAGTACTTC. Its translation: CATSAGGTSGKEQYF.

J is TRBJ2-7 and V is TRBV5-1; the match to TRBD1 covers 9 bases. Germline assignment: CDR1 SGHRS and CDR2 YFSETQ. This CDR3 comprises 13 residues. With 4 bases clipped from V and 6 bases from J, the junction kept 5 bases outside the gene matches. Written as DNA, the CDR3 is TGCGCCAGCAGCGAACAGGGGGCTTCCGAGCAGTACTTC. Translated: CASSEQGASEQYF.

This clonotype has ten or more counts. The chain combines TRBV5-6 with TRBJ2-1; no firm D call. Germline V CDR1 and CDR2: SGHDT, YYEEEE. Trimming took off 7 bases at V and 2 bases at J, with 10 bases between the two ends. The CDR3 consists of 13 residues. This CDR3 reads CASSRLTYNEQFF. Written as DNA, the CDR3 is TGTGCCAGCTCCCGTCTGACCTACAATGAGCAGTTCTTC. Full variable domain (missing parts from reference TRBV5-6 and TRBJ2-1): DAGVTQSPTHLIKTRGQQVTLRCSPKSGHDTVSWYQQALGQGPQFIFQYYEEEERQRGNFPDRFSGHQFPNYSSELNVNALLLGDSALYLCASSRLTYNEQFFGPGTRLTVL.

This clonotype was counted at least ten times. V gene TRBV7-9 combines with J gene TRBJ2-7; 9 bases are shared with TRBD1. The V segment lost 8 bases and the J segment 0 bases; nucleotides outside the gene matches: 14. CDR3 size: 17 residues. Germline assignment: CDR1 SEHNR and CDR2 FQNEAQ (reference sequence). The CDR3 nucleotides are TGTGCCAGCCGAGGGCGCCCCGGGACAGGGATCTCCTACGAGCAGTACTTC. It translates to CASRGRPGTGISYEQYF.

In its sample, this clonotype was seen a few times. The CDR3 DNA reads as TGCAGTGCTAGACAGACAGGGACCACTGAAGCTTTCTTT. Translated: CSARQTGTTEAFF. The V and J genes are TRBV20-1 and TRBJ1-1, with TRBD1 matching over 7 bases. Germline CDR1 and CDR2: DFQATT and SNEGSKA (reference sequence). The trim removed 2 bases at V and 4 bases at J, leaving 4 bases unmatched. The CDR3 runs to 13 residues.

The V gene is TRBV19, the J gene TRBJ1-5, with 8 positions matching TRBD1. This CDR3 comprises 16 residues. The germline CDR1 and CDR2 sequences are LNHDA and SQIVND (reference sequence). J lost 4 bases, V lost 7 bases, and 12 bases had no gene match. The CDR3: CASNRQGGQVNQPQHF. DNA for the CDR3: TGTGCCAGTAACCGCCAGGGGGGACAGGTAAATCAGCCCCAGCATTTT.

This sequence joins TRBV7-9 and TRBJ1-4; weak D call: TRBD1 (5 bases). The length of the CDR3 is 16 residues. Germline V CDR1 and CDR2: SEHNR, FQNEAQ (reference sequence). V lost 4 bases to trimming and J lost 6 bases, with 18 bases between them. CDR3 in amino acids: CASSSWGGDGDEKLFF. CDR3 nucleotides: TGTGCCAGCAGCTCCTGGGGGGGGGATGGGGATGAAAAACTGTTTTTT.

In its sample, this clonotype was seen many times. The gene calls are TRBV7-9 and TRBJ2-1; perhaps TRBD2 as D (5 bases). The CDR3 is made up of 15 amino acids. Trimming took off 6 bases at V and 3 bases at J, with 15 bases between the two ends. Germline-derived CDR1 and CDR2 are SEHNR and FQNEAQ (reference sequence). DNA for the CDR3: TGTGCCAGCAGAACAAGTCGGGGTGTCTACAATGAGCAGTTCTTC. Translation gives CASRTSRGVYNEQFF.

The V gene is TRBV7-9, the J gene TRBJ2-5; TRBD2 aligns across 7 bases. Germline values: CDR1 SEHNR, CDR2 FQNEAQ (reference sequence). The CDR3 is 17 amino acids. V trimming: 5 bases; J trimming: 0 bases; junction bases outside the gene matches: 12. The CDR3 DNA follows: TGTGCCAGCAGCCCGCCGTTCGCGGGAGATTACCAAGAGACCCAGTACTTC. Protein: CASSPPFAGDYQETQYF.

This clonotype occurred a few times. In DNA, the CDR3 is TGTGCCAGCAAACAAGAGACCCAGTACTTC. Its translation is CASKQETQYF. The V call is TRBV12-3 or TRBV12-4, the J call TRBJ2-5; no clear D gene. This CDR3 is 10 amino acids long. V dropped 7 bases and J dropped 2 bases, with 2 bases sitting between them.

Comment on this clonotype: The germline gene is not matched at one end of the junction; a read error may be the cause. This sequence joins TRBV10-1 and TRBJ1-3; 8 bases match TRBD1. The CDR3 length is 15 residues. CDR1 is WNHNN, CDR2 SYGVQD, per germline (reference sequence). CDR3 in DNA: TGCGCCAGCAGTGAGCACAGGGGGACTGGAGACACCATATATTTT. Translating gives CASSEHRGTGDTIYF.